This record covers a single T cell receptor (beta chain). In the same sample, other DNA sequences code for this CDR3. The source of the sample is a study of CD8+ T cells in alopecia areata. cDNA reverse transcribed from extracted RNA served as the sequencing template. Libraries were prepared by immunoSEQ multiplex PCR; TCRdb keeps only in-frame clonotypes and omits some of them. The repertoire consists of fewer than 150,000 clones, with about 61% occurring once and the leading ten covering approximately 3%. Trimming took off 3 bases at V and 4 bases at J, with 11 bases between the two ends. The length of the CDR3 is 15 residues. CDR1 is SGHRS and CDR2 is YFSETQ in the germline V gene.

The sequenced sample was CD4+ T cells sorted from blood. The clonotype originates from a human donor in good health. The V gene is TRBV5-1, the J gene TRBJ2-6; perhaps TRBD1 as D (5 bases). The CDR3 protein is CASSSQGSGANVLTF. The CDR3 DNA is TGCGCCAGCAGCTCGCAGGGCTCCGGGGCCAACGTCCTGACTTTC.